A selection of T cell receptor beta chains follows, all from one sample in a study of T-cell memory formation after mild COVID-19. In TCRdb, the 5' RACE reads were re-called with MiXCR into one record per CDR3 protein. The sample records about 390,000 distinct CDR3 sequences, 16% being singletons. Input material: PBMCs or a T cell subset sorted from them (not recorded which). Receptor source: a man aged 18 to 35 who had mild COVID-19 (a few samples of this study predate the infection). Cell type and time point are not known. Both conserved end residues are part of each CDR3. The order of the fields is clone size, J gene, V gene, D gene, CDR3 protein, CDR3 DNA. The D gene is left open where the match is weak. Size is stated for part of the rows, as once, few or many counts, or as a class when the clone is expanded.

-,TRBJ1-1,TRBV29-1,-,CSVAGPEAFF,TGCAGCGTTGCAGGGCCCGAAGCTTTCTTT
-,TRBJ1-6,TRBV5-1,-,CASSGFDSVNSPLHF,TGCGCCAGCAGCGGTTTCGACAGCGTTAATTCACCCCTCCACTTT
few,TRBJ2-1,TRBV11-3,-,CASRARETHEQFF,TGTGCCAGCAGGGCCCGAGAGACTCATGAGCAGTTCTTC
few,TRBJ1-2,TRBV4-3,-,CASSQGSPEDYGYTF,TGCGCCAGCAGCCAGGGGTCCCCTGAAGACTATGGCTACACCTTC
-,TRBJ2-6,TRBV9,-,CASSVLSGANVLTF,TGTGCCAGCAGCGTGCTCTCTGGGGCCAACGTCCTGACTTTC
few,TRBJ2-1,TRBV10-2,-,CASKLANEQFF,TGCGCCAGCAAACTAGCCAATGAGCAGTTCTTC
few,TRBJ2-3,TRBV19,-,CASSKYRGGSTDTQYF,TGTGCCAGTAGCAAGTATCGGGGCGGTAGCACAGATACGCAGTATTTT
once,TRBJ1-1,TRBV15,-,CATSTRKGTGTEAFF,TGTGCCACCAGCACCCGAAAGGGGACCGGCACTGAAGCTTTCTTT
-,TRBJ2-1,TRBV5-1,TRBD1,CASSLGQGVTSYNEQFF,TGCGCCAGCAGCCTGGGACAGGGGGTGACCTCGTACAATGAGCAGTTCTTC
few,TRBJ1-6,TRBV6-2/TRBV6-3,-,CASRGSYNSPLHF,TGTGCCAGCAGAGGCTCCTATAATTCACCCCTCCACTTT
-,TRBJ2-1,TRBV4-1,-,CASSQTPGYEQFF,TGCGCCAGCAGCCAAACCCCGGGTTATGAGCAGTTCTTC
-,TRBJ2-3,TRBV27,-,CASSPQRYSTDTQYF,TGTGCCAGCAGTCCCCAAAGGTACAGCACAGATACGCAGTATTTT
-,TRBJ2-7,TRBV18,-,CASSPATPSNEQYF,TGTGCCAGCTCACCAGCAACACCAAGTAACGAGCAGTACTTC
few,TRBJ1-5,TRBV7-2,TRBD1,CASSLVPHRGGGQPQHF,TGTGCCAGCAGCTTGGTCCCCCACAGGGGAGGGGGTCAGCCCCAGCATTTT
-,TRBJ1-4,TRBV4-1,-,CASSHPPSGGQGEKLFF,TGCGCCAGCAGCCATCCCCCCTCTGGGGGGCAGGGAGAAAAACTGTTTTTT
-,TRBJ2-2,TRBV4-1,-,CASSLQPGPGTTGELFF,TGCGCCAGCAGCCTTCAACCGGGACCCGGAACGACCGGGGAGCTGTTTTTT
few,TRBJ1-2,TRBV4-3,TRBD1,CASRPRGNYGYTF,TGCGCCAGCAGGCCCAGGGGGAACTATGGCTACACCTTC
few,TRBJ2-3,TRBV15,TRBD1,CATSRTGGATDTQYF,TGTGCCACCAGCAGGACAGGGGGTGCCACAGATACGCAGTATTTT
-,TRBJ2-5,TRBV7-8,TRBD2,CASSLVPSGDLSRTQYF,TGTGCCAGCAGCTTAGTTCCTAGCGGGGATCTTTCGAGGACCCAGTACTTC
-,TRBJ2-2,TRBV7-2,-,CASSKAATANTGELFF,TGTGCCAGCAGCAAAGCGGCAACAGCGAACACCGGGGAGCTGTTTTTT
many,TRBJ2-5,TRBV7-9,-,CASSLAGAILQETQYF,TGTGCCAGCAGCTTAGCGGGGGCCATCCTCCAAGAGACCCAGTACTTC
-,TRBJ1-6,TRBV15,TRBD1,CATSRDPGQGSPLHF,TGTGCCACCAGCAGAGATCCGGGACAGGGGTCACCCCTCCACTTT
-,TRBJ2-3,TRBV2,TRBD2,CAGGLAGNTDTQYF,TGTGCCGGAGGACTAGCGGGGAACACAGATACGCAGTATTTT
-,TRBJ2-1,TRBV7-3,-,CASSSSLGSYNEQFF,TGTGCCAGCAGCTCATCGTTAGGCTCCTACAATGAGCAGTTCTTC
-,TRBJ1-4,TRBV29-1,-,CSVEDRGEKLFF,TGCAGCGTTGAAGACAGGGGAGAAAAACTGTTTTTT
-,TRBJ2-1,TRBV18,-,CASSPERNGLEQFF,TGTGCCAGCTCACCAGAAAGGAACGGGCTTGAGCAGTTCTTC
few,TRBJ2-1,TRBV24-1,-,CATSARQGGAYNEQFF,TGTGCCACCAGTGCTCGTCAGGGGGGTGCCTACAATGAGCAGTTCTTC
few,TRBJ1-2,TRBV30,-,CAWSRDRARRGYTF,TGTGCCTGGAGTAGAGACAGAGCCCGGCGGGGCTACACCTTC
-,TRBJ1-2,TRBV6-5,-,CASKGRSPIDYTF,TGTGCCAGCAAAGGCCGAAGCCCTATTGACTACACCTTC
-,TRBJ2-3,TRBV20-1,TRBD2,CSASWARGGRDTQYF,TGCAGTGCTAGCTGGGCCCGGGGGGGACGAGATACGCAGTATTTT
few,TRBJ2-7,TRBV12-3/TRBV12-4,TRBD1,CASSFSVGQSSYEQYF,TGTGCCAGCAGTTTTTCGGTGGGACAGAGCTCCTACGAGCAGTACTTC
-,TRBJ2-2,TRBV20-1,TRBD2,CSAQTGGATGELFF,TGCAGTGCTCAGACGGGGGGGGCGACCGGGGAGCTGTTTTTT
-,TRBJ2-3,TRBV12-3/TRBV12-4,-,CASRKNRGASTDTQYF,TGTGCCAGCAGGAAAAACAGAGGGGCTAGCACAGATACGCAGTATTTT
-,TRBJ2-7,TRBV5-1,-,CASSLGQSEGAEQYF,TGCGCCAGCAGCTTGGGACAGTCGGAGGGGGCCGAGCAGTACTTC
-,TRBJ1-2,TRBV5-1,TRBD1,CASSSTGQDGYTF,TGCGCCAGCAGCTCGACTGGACAGGATGGCTACACCTTC
few,TRBJ1-4,TRBV12-3/TRBV12-4,-,CASSLVQGGTNEKLFF,TGTGCCAGCAGTTTGGTACAGGGAGGTACTAATGAAAAACTGTTTTTT
-,TRBJ1-1,TRBV19,-,CASSPHSGITEAFF,TGTGCCAGTAGTCCTCACAGCGGAATCACTGAAGCTTTCTTT
-,TRBJ2-2,TRBV7-2,TRBD1,CASSADRVSTGELFF,TGTGCCAGCAGCGCGGACAGGGTCTCCACCGGGGAGCTGTTTTTT
many,TRBJ2-3,TRBV11-2,TRBD2,CASSPQIGLAGRTDTQYF,TGTGCCAGCAGCCCTCAAATTGGACTAGCGGGGCGCACAGATACGCAGTATTTT
-,TRBJ2-1,TRBV2,-,CASTDRVEQFF,TGTGCCAGCACCGATCGGGTCGAGCAGTTCTTC